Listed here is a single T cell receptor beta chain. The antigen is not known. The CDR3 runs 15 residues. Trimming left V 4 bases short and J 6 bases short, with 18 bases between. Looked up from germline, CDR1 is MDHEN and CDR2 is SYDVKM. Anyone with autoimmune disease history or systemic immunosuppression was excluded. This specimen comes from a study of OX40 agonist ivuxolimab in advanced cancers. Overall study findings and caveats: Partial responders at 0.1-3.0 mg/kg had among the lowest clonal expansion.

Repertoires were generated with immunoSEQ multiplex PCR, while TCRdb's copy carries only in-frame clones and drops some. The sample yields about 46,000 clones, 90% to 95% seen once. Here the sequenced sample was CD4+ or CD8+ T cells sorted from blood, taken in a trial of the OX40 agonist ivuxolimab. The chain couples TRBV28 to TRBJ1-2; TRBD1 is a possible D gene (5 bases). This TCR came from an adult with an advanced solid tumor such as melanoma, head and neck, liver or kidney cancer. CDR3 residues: CASSSFPGRIDGYTF. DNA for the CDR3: TGTGCCAGCAGTTCTTTTCCGGGACGGATAGATGGCTACACCTTC.